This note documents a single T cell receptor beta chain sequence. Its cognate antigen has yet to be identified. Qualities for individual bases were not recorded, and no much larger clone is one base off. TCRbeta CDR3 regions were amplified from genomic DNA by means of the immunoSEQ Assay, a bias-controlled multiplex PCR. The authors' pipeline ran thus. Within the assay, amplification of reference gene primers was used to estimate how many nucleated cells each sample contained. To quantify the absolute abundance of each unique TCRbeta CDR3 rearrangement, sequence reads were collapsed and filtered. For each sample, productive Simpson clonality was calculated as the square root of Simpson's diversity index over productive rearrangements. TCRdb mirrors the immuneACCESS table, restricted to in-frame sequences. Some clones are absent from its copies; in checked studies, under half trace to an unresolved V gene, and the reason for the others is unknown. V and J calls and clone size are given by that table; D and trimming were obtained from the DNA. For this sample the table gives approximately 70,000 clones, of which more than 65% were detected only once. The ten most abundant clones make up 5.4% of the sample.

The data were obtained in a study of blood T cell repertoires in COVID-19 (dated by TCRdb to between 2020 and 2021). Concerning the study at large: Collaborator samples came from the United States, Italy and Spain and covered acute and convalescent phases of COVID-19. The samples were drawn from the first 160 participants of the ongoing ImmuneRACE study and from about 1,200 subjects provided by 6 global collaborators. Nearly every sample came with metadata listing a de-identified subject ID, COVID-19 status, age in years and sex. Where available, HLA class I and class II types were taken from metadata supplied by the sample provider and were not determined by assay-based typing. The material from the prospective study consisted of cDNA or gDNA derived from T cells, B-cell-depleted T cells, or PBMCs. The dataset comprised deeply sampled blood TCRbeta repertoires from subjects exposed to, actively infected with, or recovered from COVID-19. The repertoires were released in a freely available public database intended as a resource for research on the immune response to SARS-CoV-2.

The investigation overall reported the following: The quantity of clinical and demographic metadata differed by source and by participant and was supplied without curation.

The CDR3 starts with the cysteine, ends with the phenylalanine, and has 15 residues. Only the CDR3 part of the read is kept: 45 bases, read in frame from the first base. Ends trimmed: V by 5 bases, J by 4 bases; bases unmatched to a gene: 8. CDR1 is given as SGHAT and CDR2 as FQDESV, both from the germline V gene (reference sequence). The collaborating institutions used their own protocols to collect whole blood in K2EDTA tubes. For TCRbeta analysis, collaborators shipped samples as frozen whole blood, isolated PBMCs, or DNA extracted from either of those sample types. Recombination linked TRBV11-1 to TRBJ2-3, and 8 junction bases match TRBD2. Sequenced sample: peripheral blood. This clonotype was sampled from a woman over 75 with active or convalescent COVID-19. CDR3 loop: CASSQSGSFPDTQYF. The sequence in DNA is TGTGCCAGCAGCCAGAGCGGGAGTTTTCCAGATACGCAGTATTTT.